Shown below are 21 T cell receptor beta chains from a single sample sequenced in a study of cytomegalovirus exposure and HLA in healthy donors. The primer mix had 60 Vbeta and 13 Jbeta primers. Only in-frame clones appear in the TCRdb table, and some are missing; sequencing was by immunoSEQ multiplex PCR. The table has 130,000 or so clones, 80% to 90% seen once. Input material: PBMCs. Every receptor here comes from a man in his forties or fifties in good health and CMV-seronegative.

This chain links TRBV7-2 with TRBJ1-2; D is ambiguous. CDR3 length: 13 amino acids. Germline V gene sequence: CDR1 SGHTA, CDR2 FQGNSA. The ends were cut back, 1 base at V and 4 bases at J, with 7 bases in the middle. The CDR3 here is CASSLGSGYGYTF. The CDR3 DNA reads TGTGCCAGCAGCTTAGGCTCCGGCTATGGCTACACCTTC.

The CDR3 DNA reads TGCGCCAGCAGCTTGGGACAGACAAAATACGAGCAGTACTTC. This sequence encodes CASSLGQTKYEQYF. The chain is built from TRBV5-1 and TRBJ2-7, with a tentative D call TRBD1 (5 bases). There are 14 residues in the CDR3. V shed 0 bases and J shed 4 bases, with 11 bases lying between them. The germline V gene has CDR1 SGHRS and CDR2 YFSETQ. Drawing the rest from reference TRBV5-1 and TRBJ2-7, the complete variable domain is KAGVTQTPRYLIKTRGQQVTLSCSPISGHRSVSWYQQTPGQGLQFLFEYFSETQRNKGNFPGRFSGRQFSNSRSEMNVSTLELGDSALYLCASSLGQTKYEQYFGPGTRLTVT.

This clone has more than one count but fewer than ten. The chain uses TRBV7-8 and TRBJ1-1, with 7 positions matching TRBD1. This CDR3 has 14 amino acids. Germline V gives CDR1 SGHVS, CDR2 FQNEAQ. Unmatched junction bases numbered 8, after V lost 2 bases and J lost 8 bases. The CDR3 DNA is TGTGCCAGCAGCTTATTACAGGGGTCTGCCGAAGCTTTCTTT. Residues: CASSLLQGSAEAFF.

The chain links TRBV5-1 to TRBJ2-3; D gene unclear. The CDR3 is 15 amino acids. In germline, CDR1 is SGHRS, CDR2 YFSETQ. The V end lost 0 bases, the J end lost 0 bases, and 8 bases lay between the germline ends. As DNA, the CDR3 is TGCGCCAGCAGCTTGGCCTCGACAAGCACAGATACGCAGTATTTT. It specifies CASSLASTSTDTQYF.

The CDR3 reads CASSYGASTSINEQFF. CDR3 DNA sequence: TGTGCCAGCAGCTATGGGGCCTCTACCAGTATCAATGAGCAGTTCTTC. The V and J genes are TRBV9 and TRBJ2-1; tentatively, D is TRBD1 (5 bases). This CDR3 contains 16 residues. V dropped 4 bases and J dropped 6 bases, with 20 bases sitting between them. Germline assignment: CDR1 SGDLS and CDR2 YYNGEE.

CDR3: CASSLGKVWRTEAFF. The CDR3 nucleotides read TGTGCCAGCAGCTTAGGTAAGGTGTGGCGGACTGAAGCTTTCTTT. J is TRBJ1-1 and V is TRBV7-8, with unresolved D. CDR1 is SGHVS and CDR2 is FQNEAQ in the germline V gene. The CDR3 loop spans 15 amino acids. Between the trimmed V and J ends, which lost 1 base and 5 bases, there was a span of 14 bases.

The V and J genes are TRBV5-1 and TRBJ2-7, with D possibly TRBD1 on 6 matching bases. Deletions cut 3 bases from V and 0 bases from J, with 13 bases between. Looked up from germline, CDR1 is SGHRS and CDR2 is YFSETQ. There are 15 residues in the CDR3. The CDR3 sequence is CASSSTTGLSYEQYF. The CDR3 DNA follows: TGCGCCAGCAGCTCTACGACAGGCCTCTCCTACGAGCAGTACTTC.

The CDR3 sequence is CASSQVQGYEQYF. DNA for the CDR3: TGCGCCAGCAGCCAAGTACAGGGGTACGAGCAGTACTTC. V gene TRBV4-3 combines with J gene TRBJ2-7; 7 nucleotides align to TRBD1. The CDR3 has 13 amino acids. V was pared by 1 base and J by 4 bases, with 1 base of the junction left unmatched. CDR1 is LGHNA and CDR2 is YSLEER in the germline V gene.

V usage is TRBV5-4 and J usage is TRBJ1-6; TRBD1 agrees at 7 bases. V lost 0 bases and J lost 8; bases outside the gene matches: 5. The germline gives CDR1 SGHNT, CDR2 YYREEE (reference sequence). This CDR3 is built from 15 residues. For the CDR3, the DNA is TGTGCCAGCAGCTTGGCCGGGACAGCCCATTCACCCCTCCACTTT. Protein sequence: CASSLAGTAHSPLHF.

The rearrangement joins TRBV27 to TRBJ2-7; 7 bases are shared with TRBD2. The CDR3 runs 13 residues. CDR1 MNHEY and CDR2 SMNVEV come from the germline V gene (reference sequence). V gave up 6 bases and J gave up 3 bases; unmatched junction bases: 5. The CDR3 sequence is CASRALAGYEQYF. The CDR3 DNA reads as TGTGCCAGCAGGGCATTAGCGGGCTACGAGCAGTACTTC.

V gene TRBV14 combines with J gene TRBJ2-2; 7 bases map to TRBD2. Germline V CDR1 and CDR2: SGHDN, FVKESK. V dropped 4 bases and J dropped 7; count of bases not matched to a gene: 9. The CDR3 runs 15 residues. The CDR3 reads CASSPRRGLDGELFF. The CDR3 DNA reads TGTGCCAGCAGCCCTAGGCGGGGGTTGGACGGGGAGCTGTTTTTT.

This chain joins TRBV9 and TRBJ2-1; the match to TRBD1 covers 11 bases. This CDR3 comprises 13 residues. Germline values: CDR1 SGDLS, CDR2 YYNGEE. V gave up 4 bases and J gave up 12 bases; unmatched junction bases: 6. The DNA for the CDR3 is TGTGCCAGCAGCCCCTGGACAGGGGGCGGGCAGTTCTTC. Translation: CASSPWTGGGQFF.

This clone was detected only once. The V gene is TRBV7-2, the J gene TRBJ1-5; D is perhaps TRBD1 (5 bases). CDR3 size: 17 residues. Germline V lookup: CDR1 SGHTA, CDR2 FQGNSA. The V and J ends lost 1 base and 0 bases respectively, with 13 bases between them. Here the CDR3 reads CASSLVAGGISNQPQHF. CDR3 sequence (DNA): TGTGCCAGCAGCTTAGTCGCGGGGGGGATTAGCAATCAGCCCCAGCATTTT.

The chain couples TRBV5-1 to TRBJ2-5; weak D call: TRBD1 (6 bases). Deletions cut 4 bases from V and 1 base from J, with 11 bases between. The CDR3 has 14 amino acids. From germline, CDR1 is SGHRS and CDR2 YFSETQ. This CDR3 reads CASSLWTAQETQYF. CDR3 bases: TGCGCCAGCAGCCTTTGGACAGCCCAAGAGACCCAGTACTTC.

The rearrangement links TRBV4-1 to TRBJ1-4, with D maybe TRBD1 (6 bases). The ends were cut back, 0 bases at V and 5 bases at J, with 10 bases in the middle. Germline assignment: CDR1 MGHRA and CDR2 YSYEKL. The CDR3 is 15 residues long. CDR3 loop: CASSQEDRRNEKLFF. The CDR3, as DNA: TGCGCCAGCAGCCAAGAGGACAGACGCAATGAAAAACTGTTTTTT.

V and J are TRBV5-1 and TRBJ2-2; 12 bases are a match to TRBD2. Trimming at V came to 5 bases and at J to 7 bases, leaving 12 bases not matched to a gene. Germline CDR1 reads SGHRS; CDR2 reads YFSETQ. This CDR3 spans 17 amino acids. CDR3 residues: CASRPPGLAGAFGELFF. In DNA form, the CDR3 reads TGCGCCAGCAGGCCACCGGGACTAGCGGGTGCATTCGGGGAGCTGTTTTTT.

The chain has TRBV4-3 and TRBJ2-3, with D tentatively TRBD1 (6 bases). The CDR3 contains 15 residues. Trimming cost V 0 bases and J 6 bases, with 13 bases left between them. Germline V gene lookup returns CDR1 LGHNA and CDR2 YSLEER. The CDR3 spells CASSQEYRVADTQYF. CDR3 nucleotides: TGCGCCAGCAGCCAAGAATACAGGGTAGCGGATACGCAGTATTTT.

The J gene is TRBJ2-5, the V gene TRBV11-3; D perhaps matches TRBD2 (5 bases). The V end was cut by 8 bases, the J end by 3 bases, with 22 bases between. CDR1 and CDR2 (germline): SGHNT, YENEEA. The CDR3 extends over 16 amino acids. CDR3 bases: TGTGCCAGCCACGCCCCCGGGAAAACGGCGGAAGAGACCCAGTACTTC. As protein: CASHAPGKTAEETQYF.

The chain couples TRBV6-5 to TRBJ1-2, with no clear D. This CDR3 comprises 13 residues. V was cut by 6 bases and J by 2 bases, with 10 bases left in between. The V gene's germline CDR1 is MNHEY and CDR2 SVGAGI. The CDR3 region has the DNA TGTGCCAGCAGGACACAGAGCAACTATGGCTACACCTTC. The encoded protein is CASRTQSNYGYTF.

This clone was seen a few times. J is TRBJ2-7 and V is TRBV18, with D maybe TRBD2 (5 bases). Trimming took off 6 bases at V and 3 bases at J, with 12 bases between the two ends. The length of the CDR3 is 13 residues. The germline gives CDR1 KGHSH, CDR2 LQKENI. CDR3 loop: CASSGDYRYEQYF. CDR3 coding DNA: TGTGCCAGCTCGGGAGACTACCGCTACGAGCAGTACTTC.

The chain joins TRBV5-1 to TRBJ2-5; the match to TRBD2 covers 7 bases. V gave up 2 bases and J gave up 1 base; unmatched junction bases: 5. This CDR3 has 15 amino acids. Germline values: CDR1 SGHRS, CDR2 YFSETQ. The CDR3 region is CASSLAGSSQETQYF. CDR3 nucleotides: TGCGCCAGCAGCTTAGCGGGATCCTCCCAAGAGACCCAGTACTTC.